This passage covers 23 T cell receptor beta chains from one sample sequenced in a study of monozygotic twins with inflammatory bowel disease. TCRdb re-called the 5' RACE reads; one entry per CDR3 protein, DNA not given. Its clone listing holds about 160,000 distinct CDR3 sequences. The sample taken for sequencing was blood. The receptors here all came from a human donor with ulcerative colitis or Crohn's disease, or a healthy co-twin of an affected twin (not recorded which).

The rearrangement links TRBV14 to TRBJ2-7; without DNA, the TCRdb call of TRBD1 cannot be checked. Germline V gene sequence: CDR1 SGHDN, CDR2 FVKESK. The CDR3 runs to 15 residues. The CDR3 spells CASSQDRTRSYEQYF.

The CDR3 is CASSPRTGRETDTQYF. This rearrangement joins TRBV9 to TRBJ2-3; TCRdb gives TRBD1 as the D gene, but with no DNA this cannot be confirmed. The germline gives CDR1 SGDLS, CDR2 YYNGEE. CDR3 length equals 16 residues.

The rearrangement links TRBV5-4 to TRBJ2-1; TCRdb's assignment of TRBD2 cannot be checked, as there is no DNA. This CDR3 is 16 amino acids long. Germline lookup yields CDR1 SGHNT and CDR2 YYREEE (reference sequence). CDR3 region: CASSFGRTLSYNEQFF.

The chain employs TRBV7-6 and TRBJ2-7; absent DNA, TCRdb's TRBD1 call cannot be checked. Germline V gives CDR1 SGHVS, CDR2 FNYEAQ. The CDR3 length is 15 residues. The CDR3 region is CASSLEQAPSYEQYF.

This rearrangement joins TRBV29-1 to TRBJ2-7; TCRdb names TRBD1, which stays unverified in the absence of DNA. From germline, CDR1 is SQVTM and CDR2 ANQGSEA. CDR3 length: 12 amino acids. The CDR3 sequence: CSVDYARYEQYF.

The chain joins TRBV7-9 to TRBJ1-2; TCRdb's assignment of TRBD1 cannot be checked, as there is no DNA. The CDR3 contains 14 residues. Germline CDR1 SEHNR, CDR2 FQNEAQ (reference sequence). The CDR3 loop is CASSPLLSGTGPTF.

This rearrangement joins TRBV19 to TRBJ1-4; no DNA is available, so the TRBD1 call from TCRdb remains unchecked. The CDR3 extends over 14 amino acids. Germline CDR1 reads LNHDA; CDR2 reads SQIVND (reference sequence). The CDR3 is CASSFGAPNEKLFF.

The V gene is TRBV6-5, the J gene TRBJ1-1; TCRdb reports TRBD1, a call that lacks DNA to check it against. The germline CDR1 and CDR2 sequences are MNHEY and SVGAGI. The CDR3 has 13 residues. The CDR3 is CASSYREGIRAFF.

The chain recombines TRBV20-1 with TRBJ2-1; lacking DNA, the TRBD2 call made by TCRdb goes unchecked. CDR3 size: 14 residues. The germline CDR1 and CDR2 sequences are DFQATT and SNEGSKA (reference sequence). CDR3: CSTLAGGVNNEQFF.

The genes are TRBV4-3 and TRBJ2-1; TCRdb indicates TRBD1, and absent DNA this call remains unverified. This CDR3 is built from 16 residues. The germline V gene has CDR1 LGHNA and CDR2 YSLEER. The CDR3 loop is CASSQERRQGMDEQFF.

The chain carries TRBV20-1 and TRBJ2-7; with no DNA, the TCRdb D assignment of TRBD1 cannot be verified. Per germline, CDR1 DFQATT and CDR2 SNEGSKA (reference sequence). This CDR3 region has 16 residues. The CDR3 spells CSALGHHNAFSYEQYF.

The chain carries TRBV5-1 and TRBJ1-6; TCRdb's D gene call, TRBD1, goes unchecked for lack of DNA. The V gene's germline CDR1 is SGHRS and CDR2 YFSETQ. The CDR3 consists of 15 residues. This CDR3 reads CASSLRQGQNSPLHF.

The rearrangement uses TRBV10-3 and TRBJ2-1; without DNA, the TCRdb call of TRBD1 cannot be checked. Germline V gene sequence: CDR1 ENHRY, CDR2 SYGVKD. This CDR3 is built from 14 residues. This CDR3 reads CACTRGGSYNEQFF.

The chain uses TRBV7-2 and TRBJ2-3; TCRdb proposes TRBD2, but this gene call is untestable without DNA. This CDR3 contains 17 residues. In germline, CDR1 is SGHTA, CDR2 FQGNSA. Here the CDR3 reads CASSLANSGISTDTQYF.

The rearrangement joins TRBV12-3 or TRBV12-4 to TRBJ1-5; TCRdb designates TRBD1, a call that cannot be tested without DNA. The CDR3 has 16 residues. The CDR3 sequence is CASSRTRQGGDQPQHF.

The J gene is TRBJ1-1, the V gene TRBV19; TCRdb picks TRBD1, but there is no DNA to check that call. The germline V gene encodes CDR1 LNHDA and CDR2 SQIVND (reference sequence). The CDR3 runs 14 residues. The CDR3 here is CASSLQGVDTEAFF.

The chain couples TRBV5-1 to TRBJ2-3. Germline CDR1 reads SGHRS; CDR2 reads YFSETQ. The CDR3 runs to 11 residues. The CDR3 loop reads CASSLGDTQYF.

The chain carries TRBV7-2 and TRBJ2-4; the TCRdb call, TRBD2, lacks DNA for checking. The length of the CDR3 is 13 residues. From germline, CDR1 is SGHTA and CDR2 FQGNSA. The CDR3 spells CASSLEGPNIQYF.

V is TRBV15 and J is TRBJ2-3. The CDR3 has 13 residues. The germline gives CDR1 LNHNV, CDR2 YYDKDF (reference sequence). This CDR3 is CATSLDISDTQYF. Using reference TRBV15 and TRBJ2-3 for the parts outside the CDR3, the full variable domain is DAMVIQNPRYQVTQFGKPVTLSCSQTLNHNVMYWYQQKSSQAPKLLFHYYDKDFNNEADTPDNFQSRRPNTSFCFLDIRSPGLGDTAMYLCATSLDISDTQYFGPGTRLTVL.

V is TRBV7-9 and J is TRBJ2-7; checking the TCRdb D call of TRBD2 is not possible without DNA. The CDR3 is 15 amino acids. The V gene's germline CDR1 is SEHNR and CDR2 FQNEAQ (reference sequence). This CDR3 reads CASFGDSGKTYEQYF.

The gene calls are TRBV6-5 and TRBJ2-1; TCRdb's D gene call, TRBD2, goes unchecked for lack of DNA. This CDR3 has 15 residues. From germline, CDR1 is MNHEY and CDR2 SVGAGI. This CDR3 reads CASSYQPSGYNEQFF.

The CDR3: CSARDVGLAEPKYLEQYF. This sequence joins TRBV20-1 and TRBJ2-7; the D call of TRBD2 rests on TCRdb alone, since no DNA is present to check it. Germline loops: CDR1 DFQATT, CDR2 SNEGSKA (reference sequence). The CDR3 runs to 18 residues.

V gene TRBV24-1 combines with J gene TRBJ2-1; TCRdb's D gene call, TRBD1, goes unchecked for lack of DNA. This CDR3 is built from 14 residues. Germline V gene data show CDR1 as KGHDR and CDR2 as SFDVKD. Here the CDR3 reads CATSDSGGHNEQFF.